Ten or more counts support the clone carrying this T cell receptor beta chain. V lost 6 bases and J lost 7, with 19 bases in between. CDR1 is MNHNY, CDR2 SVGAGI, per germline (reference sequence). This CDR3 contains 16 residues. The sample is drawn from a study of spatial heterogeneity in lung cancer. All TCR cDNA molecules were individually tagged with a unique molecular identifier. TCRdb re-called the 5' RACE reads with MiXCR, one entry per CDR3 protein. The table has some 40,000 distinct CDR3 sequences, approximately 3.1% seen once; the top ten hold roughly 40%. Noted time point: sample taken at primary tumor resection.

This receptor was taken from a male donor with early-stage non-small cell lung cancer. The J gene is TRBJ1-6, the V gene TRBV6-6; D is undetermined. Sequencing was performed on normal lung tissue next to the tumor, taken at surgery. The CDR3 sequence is CASSSSLSPRNSPLHF. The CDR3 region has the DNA TGTGCCAGCAGCTCATCACTGAGTCCGAGGAATTCACCCCTCCACTTT.